This T cell receptor beta chain was sequenced during a study of control samples from healthy donors and cancer patients. This table comes from immunoSEQ multiplex PCR, and its TCRdb copy is limited to in-frame clones, with some not included. The sample gives 120,000 or so clones, approximately 92% of which show up once; about 2.6% is in the top ten. The CDR3 covers 14 residues. In germline, CDR1 is SGHTA, CDR2 FQGNSA. Trimming took 3 bases from V and 5 from J; bases not matched to a gene: 3. The sequencing input was blood. The TCR comes from a man between 18 and 29 years old in good health. The gene calls are TRBV7-2 and TRBJ2-3, with 9 nucleotides matching TRBD2. For the CDR3, the DNA is TGTGCCAGCAGCTTGGGACTAGCCAGAGATACGCAGTATTTT. Amino acid sequence: CASSLGLARDTQYF. The complete variable domain, with remaining parts taken from reference TRBV7-2 and TRBJ2-3, reads GAGVSQSPSNKVTEKGKDVELRCDPISGHTALYWYRQSLGQGLEFLIYFQGNSAPDKSGLPSDRFSAERTGGSVSTLTIQRTQQEDSAVYLCASSLGLARDTQYFGPGTRLTVL.